A single TCR beta chain is shown here with its context. The antigen remains undetermined. Clones were read by immunoSEQ multiplex PCR, and TCRdb kept only the in-frame ones, dropping some. The sample includes roughly 29,000 clones, around three quarters of them seen just once. This sample was taken from a study of T cell repertoires in ileal Crohn's disease. Study information: At surgery, under 40% of patients smoked, with median disease duration 7.9 years.

Whole-study findings and limits: Clonality above 26.8% at surgery always came with endoscopic recurrence. Compared with non-smokers, active smokers at surgery showed more clonal expansions.

The CDR3 is 15 amino acids. Between the trimmed V and J ends, which lost 2 bases and 0 bases, there was a span of 10 bases. CDR1 is MNHEY, CDR2 SVGAGI, per germline. Material for sequencing was ileal tissue. This chain connects TRBV6-5 to TRBJ2-5; possibly TRBD1 for D (6 bases). The receptor's source is an adult with Crohn's disease. CDR3 sequence: CASSYTGQYQETQYF. The DNA of the CDR3 is TGTGCCAGCAGTTACACCGGACAGTACCAAGAGACCCAGTACTTC.